This T cell receptor beta chain stems from a study of T cell clonotyping in hematopoietic cell transplantation. Study background: Recipient samples before transplant were obtained post-cytoreduction.

Time point indicated: recipient sample about 28 days before transplant, after cytoreduction. This table comes from immunoSEQ multiplex PCR, and its TCRdb copy is limited to in-frame clones, with some not included. This sample has some 45,000 clones; approximately 80% occur once, and the top ten carry 5.3%. Sequences were derived from peripheral blood mononuclear cells, sampled before stem cell transplant. This receptor was identified in a man in his fifties or sixties with myelodysplastic syndrome. Some clones in this sample may be carry-over from other donors' samples.

The CDR3 region has the DNA TGTGCCAGCACCCTAGACGGGTATCAGCCCCAGCATTTT. The encoded protein is CASTLDGYQPQHF. The chain carries TRBV7-9 and TRBJ1-5; D call uncertain. The CDR3 loop spans 13 amino acids. Germline V CDR1 and CDR2: SEHNR, FQNEAQ (reference sequence). Trimming cost V 7 bases and J 5 bases, with 12 bases left between them.